These 11 T cell receptor beta chains originate from one sample sequenced in a study of metastatic and nonmetastatic thyroid tumors. Thyroid surgery took place with no prior treatment in any patient. With MiXCR, TCRdb reprocessed the PCR reads. Of around 31,000 clones listed, around 16% were seen once; the top ten hold under 20%. Input material: blood. The receptors stem from a male donor with papillary thyroid cancer or a benign thyroid nodule (not recorded which). Some clones in this sample may be carry-over from other donors' samples.

This clone was picked up a small number of times. This may come from a read error, since a much larger clone is one base off. This chain joins TRBV29-1 and TRBJ1-2, with a possible D match to TRBD1 (5 bases). Trimming stripped 4 bases from V and 8 bases from J, with 17 bases between. There are 13 residues in the CDR3. Germline V gene lookup returns CDR1 SQVTM and CDR2 ANQGSEA. The CDR3: CSVASGDGGGYTF. The CDR3 DNA follows: TGCAGCGTTGCTTCCGGGGACGGAGGCGGCTACACCTTC.

This clone was seen repeatedly, ten times or more. This chain joins TRBV2 and TRBJ2-3; D may be TRBD2 (6 bases). The CDR3 covers 12 residues. CDR1 is SNHLY, CDR2 FYNNEI, per germline. The V and J ends lost 6 bases and 3 bases respectively, with 7 bases between them. For the CDR3, the DNA is TGTGCCAGCAGGCTAGCGACAGATACGCAGTATTTT. Its protein product is CASRLATDTQYF.

This clone was observed at least ten times. The chain recombines TRBV9 with TRBJ1-2; D gene uncertain. V lost 0 bases and J lost 2, with 8 bases in between. CDR1 SGDLS and CDR2 YYNGEE come from the germline V gene. This CDR3 comprises 14 residues. The CDR3 spells CASSVAAANYGYTF. CDR3 bases: TGTGCCAGCAGCGTAGCGGCAGCGAACTATGGCTACACCTTC.

This clone was counted at least ten times. CDR3 nucleotides: TGTGCCATCAGCACGGACAGTCCGGTTGAAGCTTTCTTT. Its protein is CAISTDSPVEAFF. V is TRBV10-3 and J is TRBJ1-1; D is perhaps TRBD1 (6 bases). Germline values: CDR1 ENHRY, CDR2 SYGVKD. V lost 6 bases, J lost 7 bases, and 15 bases lay in between. CDR3 length equals 13 residues.

There are many counts of this clone. This rearrangement joins TRBV5-1 to TRBJ1-2, with 8 nucleotides matching TRBD1. Per the germline V gene, CDR1 is SGHRS and CDR2 is YFSETQ. With 5 bases clipped from V and 4 bases from J, the junction kept 10 bases outside the gene matches. The CDR3 totals 15 residues. The CDR3 region has the DNA TGCGCCAGCAGACCGGGACAGGAGTTTTCCTATGGCTACACCTTC. This gives the protein CASRPGQEFSYGYTF.

This clone was detected ten times or more. The chain couples TRBV18 to TRBJ2-3, with 8 bases identical to TRBD1. After removal of 1 base from V and 3 bases from J, the junction contained 6 bases not matched to a gene. The CDR3 runs 16 residues. Germline assignment: CDR1 KGHSH and CDR2 LQKENI. CDR3 DNA sequence: TGTGCCAGCTCACCACTGGGGACAGGAACGACAGATACGCAGTATTTT. As protein: CASSPLGTGTTDTQYF.

Notes on this clone: Being one base from a much bigger clone, this may be a read error. The conserved final phenylalanine or tryptophan is absent from the CDR3, which likely points to a read error. The V and J genes are TRBV6-2 or TRBV6-3 and TRBJ1-2; a possible D gene is TRBD1 (5 bases). Trimming left V 0 bases short and J 11 bases short, with 13 bases between. The V gene's germline CDR1 is MNHEY and CDR2 SVGEGT. CDR3 size: 13 residues. CDR3 region: CASSYSGERGYTL. CDR3 in DNA: TGTGCCAGCAGTTACTCGGGCGAAAGGGGATACACCCTC.

This clone was seen only a few times. The gene calls are TRBV5-4 and TRBJ2-5; D may correspond to TRBD1 or TRBD2 (6 bases each). The CDR3 consists of 16 residues. V gave up 4 bases and J gave up 2 bases, with 18 bases separating them. CDR1 and CDR2 from the germline V gene are SGHNT and YYREEE (reference sequence). This CDR3 reads CASSPRRGTAQETQYF. The CDR3 DNA is TGTGCCAGCAGCCCGAGGAGGGGGACGGCTCAAGAGACCCAGTACTTC.

The sample holds a few counts of this clone. The rearrangement uses TRBV30 and TRBJ1-1; possibly TRBD1 for D (5 bases). The CDR3 sequence is 13 residues long. Germline V CDR1 and CDR2: GTSNPN, SVGIG (reference sequence). Trimming cost V 3 bases and J 4 bases, with 12 bases left between them. CDR3 sequence reads: CAWRGKGFTEAFF. In DNA, the CDR3 is TGTGCCTGGAGGGGGAAGGGGTTCACTGAAGCTTTCTTT.

A remark on this clone: This could be a read error, since a much larger clone is one nucleotide away. Other DNA sequences in the same sample also yield this CDR3. The CDR3 sequence: CASSPGGEAQYF. The CDR3 DNA reads TGTGCCAGCAGCCCCGGGGGGGAGGCACAGTACTTC. The chain uses TRBV7-3 and TRBJ2-5; 8 bases are shared with TRBD2. The CDR3 is 12 amino acids. Germline loops: CDR1 SGHTA, CDR2 FQGTGA. V dropped 5 bases and J dropped 11; count of bases not matched to a gene: 7. The full variable domain, rest sourced from reference TRBV7-3 and TRBJ2-5, is GAGVSQTPSNKVTEKGKYVELRCDPISGHTALYWYRQSLGQGPEFLIYFQGTGAADDSGLPNDRFFAVRPEGSVSTLKIQRTERGDSAVYLCASSPGGEAQYFGPGTRLLVL.

This clone was picked up many times. The chain carries TRBV6-1 and TRBJ1-5, with a tentative D call TRBD1 (5 bases). The CDR3 totals 15 residues. CDR1 and CDR2 from the germline V gene are MNHNS and SASEGT. Trimming shortened V by 11 bases and J by 5 bases, and 22 bases separated the two germline ends. This CDR3 is CAAKPPGRTYQPQHF. In DNA, the CDR3 is TGTGCCGCAAAACCCCCTGGACGGACATATCAGCCCCAGCATTTT.